The 32 T cell receptor beta chains listed next were all sequenced from one sample in a study of T cell changes during pregnancy in multiple sclerosis. Libraries were prepared by immunoSEQ multiplex PCR; TCRdb keeps only in-frame clonotypes and omits some of them. The sample includes approximately 99,000 clones, approximately 93% of them seen just once. The specimen comprised peripheral blood, sampled after pregnancy. The origin of the receptors is a female donor with multiple sclerosis, enrolled in a pregnancy study.

The V call is TRBV13, the J call TRBJ2-3; 11 bases fit TRBD2. Germline V gives CDR1 PRHDT, CDR2 FYEKMQ (reference sequence). Trimming at V came to 5 bases and at J to 5 bases, leaving 9 bases not matched to a gene. This CDR3 is built from 16 residues. In DNA, the CDR3 is TGTGCCAGCAGCCCCCCGGTAGCGGGAGGGCTAGATACGCAGTATTTT. Its protein product is CASSPPVAGGLDTQYF. Combining the CDR3 with reference TRBV13 and TRBJ2-3 gives the whole variable domain AAGVIQSPRHLIKEKRETATLKCYPIPRHDTVYWYQQGPGQDPQFLISFYEKMQSDKGSIPDRFSAQQFSDYHSELNMSSLELGDSALYFCASSPPVAGGLDTQYFGPGTRLTVL.

The chain links TRBV19 to TRBJ2-2; 11 nucleotides match TRBD2. Germline CDR1 and CDR2: LNHDA and SQIVND (reference sequence). The J segment lost 9 bases and the V segment lost 1 base, leaving 10 bases of the junction unmatched. The CDR3 covers 17 residues. The CDR3: CASSIGGTSGNYRELFF. DNA for the CDR3: TGTGCCAGTAGTATAGGGGGGACTAGCGGTAATTACCGGGAGCTGTTTTTT.

This clone showed up just once. The chain employs TRBV11-2 and TRBJ2-1, with a weak D call TRBD1 (5 bases). V lost 4 bases to trimming and J lost 12 bases, with 13 bases between them. Germline-derived CDR1 and CDR2 are SGHAT and FQNNGV. This CDR3 contains 12 residues. CDR3 protein: CASSSTGFLQFF. DNA of the CDR3: TGTGCCAGCAGCTCTACAGGTTTCCTGCAGTTCTTC.

The chain is built from TRBV7-2 and TRBJ1-4; TRBD1 matches 7 bases. In germline, CDR1 is SGHTA, CDR2 FQGNSA. V lost 1 base to trimming and J lost 5 bases; unmatched junction nucleotides: 1. The CDR3 contains 14 residues. CDR3 sequence (DNA): TGTGCCAGCAGCTTAGACAGGGGAAATGAAAAACTGTTTTTT. This translates into CASSLDRGNEKLFF.

The table lists this clone with a count of one. V is TRBV21-1 and J is TRBJ2-7; the listed D gene, TRBD1, was not tested against the DNA. TRBV21-1 is recorded as a pseudogene. CDR3 length: 13 residues. The CDR3 DNA is TGTGCCAGCAGCAAGGGACACGCTAAGGAGCAGTACTTC. Translated, it gives CASSKGHAKEQYF.

V usage is TRBV5-4 and J usage is TRBJ2-5, with 8 bases identical to TRBD1. Germline CDR1 and CDR2: SGHNT and YYREEE (reference sequence). V trimming: 0 bases; J trimming: 5 bases; junction bases outside the gene matches: 6. This CDR3 has 15 amino acids. CDR3 nucleotides: TGTGCCAGCAGCTTGGAAGGGACAGGTCGGGAGACCCAGTACTTC. Translated, it gives CASSLEGTGRETQYF.

The chain's CDR3 is CASSQDSGQVTEAFF. The CDR3 DNA follows: TGCGCCAGCAGCCAGGATAGCGGACAGGTGACTGAAGCTTTCTTT. The rearrangement joins TRBV4-3 to TRBJ1-1; 7 bases are shared with TRBD1. The junction had 9 bases not matched to a gene; V was cut back by 3 bases and J by 5 bases. CDR3 length: 15 amino acids. Germline values: CDR1 LGHNA, CDR2 YSLEER.

The J gene is TRBJ2-3, the V gene TRBV10-3; TRBD2 agrees at 7 bases. The germline gives CDR1 ENHRY, CDR2 SYGVKD. V dropped 8 bases and J dropped 2; count of bases not matched to a gene: 7. This CDR3 comprises 14 residues. CDR3 sequence (DNA): TGTGCCATCGGGGGGGGGAGTTACACAGATACGCAGTATTTT. Translating gives CAIGGGSYTDTQYF.

This rearrangement joins TRBV29-1 to TRBJ2-2; the match to TRBD2 covers 7 bases. There are 17 residues in the CDR3. Germline assignment: CDR1 SQVTM and CDR2 ANQGSEA. V gave up 5 bases and J gave up 8 bases; unmatched junction bases: 20. The CDR3 sequence: CSVRRGVPGGPSGELFF. The CDR3 DNA reads TGCAGCGTTAGGCGGGGAGTACCGGGAGGCCCCAGTGGGGAGCTGTTTTTT.

This chain links TRBV10-3 with TRBJ2-7, with D maybe TRBD1 (6 bases). Germline lookup yields CDR1 ENHRY and CDR2 SYGVKD. The CDR3 is 13 residues long. V lost 6 bases and J 3 bases, leaving 12 bases between the germline ends. CDR3 loop: CAISPGQLYEQYF. The CDR3 DNA reads TGTGCCATCAGCCCAGGACAGCTCTACGAGCAGTACTTC.

The CDR3 nucleotides read TGCGCCAGCAGCTCTATATTCACTTCCTACAATGAGCAGTTCTTC. Amino acids: CASSSIFTSYNEQFF. The chain links TRBV4-1 to TRBJ2-1, with D uncertain. CDR1 is MGHRA and CDR2 is YSYEKL in the germline V gene. V lost 5 bases and J 1 base, leaving 12 bases between the germline ends. The CDR3 extends over 15 amino acids.

This rearrangement joins TRBV25-1 to TRBJ1-4; 9 nucleotides agree with TRBD1. V trimming: 1 base; J trimming: 7 bases; junction bases outside the gene matches: 7. The CDR3 extends over 16 amino acids. Per the germline V gene, CDR1 is MGHDK and CDR2 is SYGVNS. The CDR3 bases are TGTGCCAGCAGTGAATTTGACAGGGGGATGATTGAAAAACTGTTTTTT. It yields the protein CASSEFDRGMIEKLFF.

This clone was seen only once. This sequence joins TRBV27 and TRBJ2-4; 9 nucleotides agree with TRBD1. V lost 4 bases, J lost 3 bases, and 16 bases stayed unmatched. The CDR3 contains 19 residues. CDR1 is MNHEY and CDR2 is SMNVEV in the germline V gene (reference sequence). CDR3 nucleotides: TGTGCCAGCAGTTCTGTTACAGGGGGCGCGCGGGGTGGCAAAAACATTCAGTACTTC. This codes for CASSSVTGGARGGKNIQYF.

The chain joins TRBV19 to TRBJ1-5; weak D call: TRBD1 (5 bases). The CDR3 is 12 amino acids. Trimming cost V 3 bases and J 6 bases, with 6 bases left between them. Looked up from germline, CDR1 is LNHDA and CDR2 is SQIVND (reference sequence). CDR3 in amino acids: CASSIRAQPQHF. In DNA form, the CDR3 reads TGTGCCAGTAGTATCAGGGCTCAGCCCCAGCATTTT.

This sequence joins TRBV29-1 and TRBJ2-7; tentatively, D is TRBD1 (6 bases). This CDR3 is 16 amino acids long. Trimming removed 2 bases from V and 2 bases from J, with 19 bases in between. Germline CDR1 is SQVTM and CDR2 is ANQGSEA. CDR3 loop: CSVEPVTGKQPYEQYF. The CDR3 region has the DNA TGCAGCGTTGAACCAGTGACAGGAAAACAACCCTACGAGCAGTACTTC.

The V gene is TRBV19, the J gene TRBJ2-7, with D possibly TRBD2 on 6 matching bases. The germline V gene encodes CDR1 LNHDA and CDR2 SQIVND (reference sequence). The CDR3 has 14 residues. V was cut by 5 bases and J by 2 bases, with 13 bases left in between. CDR3 protein: CASSFGGWTYEQYF. The CDR3 bases are TGTGCCAGTAGTTTCGGGGGATGGACCTACGAGCAGTACTTC.

V and J are TRBV18 and TRBJ2-1; unclear D gene. The germline CDR1 and CDR2 sequences are KGHSH and LQKENI. The CDR3 contains 16 residues. Trimming stripped 6 bases from V and 7 bases from J, with 22 bases between. Here the CDR3 DNA reads TGTGCCAGCTCCGTCACCTCCCGGGTCGTAGTTAATGAGCAGTTCTTC. Translated: CASSVTSRVVVNEQFF.

J is TRBJ2-1 and V is TRBV18; possible D gene TRBD2, 6 bases. Trimming took off 4 bases at V and 6 bases at J, with 13 bases between the two ends. Germline V lookup: CDR1 KGHSH, CDR2 LQKENI. The CDR3 is 14 residues long. CDR3 residues: CASSRLETGNEQFF. The CDR3 coding sequence is TGTGCCAGCTCACGACTAGAAACCGGCAATGAGCAGTTCTTC.

Here the CDR3 reads CATSRVAGPETQYF. The CDR3 DNA reads as TGTGCCACCAGCAGAGTCGCAGGCCCGGAGACCCAGTACTTC. This chain uses TRBV15 with TRBJ2-5; D is uncertain. In germline, CDR1 is LNHNV, CDR2 YYDKDF (reference sequence). The length of the CDR3 is 14 residues. The ends were cut back, 1 base at V and 5 bases at J, with 11 bases in the middle.

The chain is built from TRBV4-2 and TRBJ1-2; D is ambiguous. V lost 5 bases and J 4 bases, leaving 17 bases between the germline ends. Per the germline V gene, CDR1 is LGHNA and CDR2 is YNFKEQ. The CDR3 has 15 residues. The DNA for the CDR3 is TGTGCCAGCAGCTATGTTGAGCGAACGGCCTATGGCTACACCTTC. This encodes CASSYVERTAYGYTF.

The genes are TRBV6-6 and TRBJ2-3; 11 bases agree with TRBD2. The germline gives CDR1 MNHNY, CDR2 SVGAGI (reference sequence). V dropped 4 bases and J dropped 3; count of bases not matched to a gene: 3. This CDR3 is 15 amino acids long. Written as DNA, the CDR3 is TGTGCCAGCAGTTCCACTAGCGGGAGTACAGATACGCAGTATTTT. It encodes CASSSTSGSTDTQYF.

The chain carries TRBV2 and TRBJ1-3, with D maybe TRBD1 (6 bases). Germline lookup yields CDR1 SNHLY and CDR2 FYNNEI. The V gene lost 5 bases and the J gene lost 8 bases, with 16 bases spanning the gap. The CDR3 has 14 residues. CDR3 nucleotide sequence: TGTGCCAGCAGTATACAGGGCGGTGAGGACACCATATATTTT. It translates to CASSIQGGEDTIYF. Based on the CDR3 plus reference TRBV2 and TRBJ1-3, the full variable domain is EPEVTQTPSHQVTQMGQEVILRCVPISNHLYFYWYRQILGQKVEFLVSFYNNEISEKSEIFDDQFSVERPDGSNFTLKIRSTKLEDSAMYFCASSIQGGEDTIYFGEGSWLTVV.

The chain carries TRBV30 and TRBJ2-3, with 7 nucleotides matching TRBD2. Germline V gene sequence: CDR1 GTSNPN, CDR2 SVGIG (reference sequence). Unmatched junction bases numbered 8, after V lost 8 bases and J lost 6 bases. This CDR3 is 12 amino acids long. This chain's CDR3 is CAPRERDDTQYF. The CDR3 DNA reads as TGTGCCCCGCGGGAGAGGGATGATACGCAGTATTTT.

The chain carries TRBV4-2 and TRBJ2-5, with 8 bases fitting TRBD1. The J call may be mistaken, given a closer DNA end match to TRBJ2-7. This CDR3 contains 13 residues. Germline CDR1 reads LGHNA; CDR2 reads YNFKEQ. The CDR3 reads CASSTGTGYEQYF. The CDR3 DNA is TGTGCCAGCAGCACCGGGACAGGCTACGAGCAGTACTTC.

J is TRBJ2-2 and V is TRBV5-4; D remains unclear. CDR1 and CDR2 from the germline V gene are SGHNT and YYREEE (reference sequence). CDR3 length equals 14 residues. V lost 1 base and J 2 bases, leaving 6 bases between the germline ends. CDR3: CASSLTRNTGELFF. CDR3 nucleotides: TGTGCCAGCAGCTTGACACGAAACACCGGGGAGCTGTTTTTT.

The CDR3 sequence: CASSQSPAGGYEKLFF. CDR3 sequence (DNA): TGCGCCAGCAGCCAATCCCCCGCAGGGGGCTATGAAAAACTGTTTTTT. The rearrangement links TRBV4-1 to TRBJ1-4; 8 bases are a match to TRBD1. With V trimmed by 2 bases and J by 6 bases, 8 bases remained unmatched. The CDR3 totals 16 residues. Per the germline V gene, CDR1 is MGHRA and CDR2 is YSYEKL.

The V and J genes are TRBV11-2 and TRBJ2-7; 9 nucleotides match TRBD2. The germline V gene encodes CDR1 SGHAT and CDR2 FQNNGV. V trimming: 0 bases; J trimming: 5 bases; junction bases outside the gene matches: 5. The CDR3 loop spans 15 amino acids. In DNA form, the CDR3 reads TGTGCCAGCAGCTTAGAGCGGGCTAGCGGGAACGAGCAGTACTTC. Amino acid sequence: CASSLERASGNEQYF.

This chain links TRBV5-1 with TRBJ2-7, with 10 bases fitting TRBD2. From germline, CDR1 is SGHRS and CDR2 YFSETQ. This CDR3 has 15 amino acids. The junction had 7 bases not matched to a gene; V was cut back by 3 bases and J by 4 bases. In nucleotides, the CDR3 is TGCGCCAGCAGCTGGGGGACTAGCGACGATTACGAGCAGTACTTC. Encoded protein: CASSWGTSDDYEQYF.

This sequence joins TRBV5-1 and TRBJ2-2, with D possibly matching TRBD1 (5 bases). The V end was cut by 6 bases, the J end by 6 bases, with 9 bases between. The CDR3 is 12 amino acids. Germline CDR1 SGHRS, CDR2 YFSETQ. Written as DNA, the CDR3 is TGCGCCAGCAATCAGGGCGCCGGGGAGCTGTTTTTT. It specifies CASNQGAGELFF. The whole variable domain, remainder taken from reference TRBV5-1 and TRBJ2-2, is KAGVTQTPRYLIKTRGQQVTLSCSPISGHRSVSWYQQTPGQGLQFLFEYFSETQRNKGNFPGRFSGRQFSNSRSEMNVSTLELGDSALYLCASNQGAGELFFGEGSRLTVL.

This chain links TRBV28 with TRBJ1-1; possible D gene TRBD1, 5 bases. The V end was cut by 7 bases, the J end by 3 bases, with 12 bases between. CDR3 length equals 13 residues. CDR1 is MDHEN and CDR2 is SYDVKM in the germline V gene. The CDR3, as DNA: TGTGCCAGCATAGCAGGGCCTTACACTGAAGCTTTCTTT. Translation gives CASIAGPYTEAFF.

The CDR3 DNA reads as TGTGCCAGCAGTTTAGGGGCCACAGATACGCAGTATTTT. Encoded protein: CASSLGATDTQYF. The chain links TRBV28 to TRBJ2-3, with D tentatively TRBD1 (5 bases). The CDR3 is 13 residues long. Looked up from germline, CDR1 is MDHEN and CDR2 is SYDVKM. The V gene lost 2 bases and the J gene lost 2 bases, with 5 bases spanning the gap.

This chain joins TRBV6-5 and TRBJ2-7, with 7 bases fitting TRBD1. Germline CDR1 is MNHEY and CDR2 is SVGAGI. CDR3 size: 14 residues. Germline trimming cut 6 bases from V and 2 bases from J; bases unmatched to any gene: 7. The DNA of the CDR3 is TGTGCCAGCAGGTCGGGACAGACCCCCTACGAGCAGTACTTC. As protein: CASRSGQTPYEQYF.